In its sample, the clone carrying this T cell receptor beta chain was seen once. The antigen is unknown. The germline V gene encodes CDR1 SGHVS and CDR2 FNYEAQ. The CDR3 totals 15 residues. V was cut by 1 base and J by 4 bases, with 13 bases left in between. Repertoires were generated with immunoSEQ multiplex PCR, while TCRdb's copy carries only in-frame clones and drops some. The sample contains some 150,000 clones, 90% of which appear only once. The sample comes from a study of T cell responses to AZD1222 COVID-19 vaccine. Whole-study findings and limits: Seropositive AZD1222 recipients at baseline numbered only five or six. Clonal diversity was possibly underestimated, and the donors were mostly white British, with more females. Of spike-specific TCRs, nearly half reportedly target regions left unmutated in variants.

The TCR comes from an adult in good health. Sequences were derived from peripheral blood, sampled on day 0 of AZD1222 vaccination. The chain employs TRBV7-6 and TRBJ1-2; D not resolved. CDR3 sequence: CASSLGPHDTYGYTF. DNA of the CDR3: TGTGCCAGCAGCTTAGGTCCACACGATACCTATGGCTACACCTTC.